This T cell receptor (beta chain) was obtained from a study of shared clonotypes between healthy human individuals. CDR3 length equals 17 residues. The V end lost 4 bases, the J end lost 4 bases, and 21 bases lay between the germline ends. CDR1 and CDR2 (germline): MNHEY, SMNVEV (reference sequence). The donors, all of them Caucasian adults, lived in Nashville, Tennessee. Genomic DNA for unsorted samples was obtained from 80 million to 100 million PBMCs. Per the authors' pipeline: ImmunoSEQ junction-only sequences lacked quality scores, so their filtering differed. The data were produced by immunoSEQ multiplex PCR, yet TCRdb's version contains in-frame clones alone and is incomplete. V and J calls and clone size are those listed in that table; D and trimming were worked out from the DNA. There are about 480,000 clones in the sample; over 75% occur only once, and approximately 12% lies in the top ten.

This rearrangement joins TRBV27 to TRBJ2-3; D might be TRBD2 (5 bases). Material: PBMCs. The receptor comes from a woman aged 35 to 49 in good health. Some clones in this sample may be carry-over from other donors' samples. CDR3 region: CASSSVSGESWADTQYF. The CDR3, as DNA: TGTGCCAGCAGTTCTGTCAGCGGTGAGTCCTGGGCAGATACGCAGTATTTT.